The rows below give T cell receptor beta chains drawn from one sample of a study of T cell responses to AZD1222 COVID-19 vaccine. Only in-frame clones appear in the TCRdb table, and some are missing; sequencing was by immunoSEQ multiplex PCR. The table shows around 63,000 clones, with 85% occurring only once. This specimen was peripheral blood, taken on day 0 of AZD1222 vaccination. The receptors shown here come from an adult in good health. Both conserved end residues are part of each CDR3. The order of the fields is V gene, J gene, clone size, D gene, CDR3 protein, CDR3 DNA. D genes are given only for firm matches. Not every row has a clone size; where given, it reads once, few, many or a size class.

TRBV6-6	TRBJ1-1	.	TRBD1	CASSFPGQTRATEAFF	TGTGCCAGCAGTTTTCCGGGACAGACAAGAGCCACTGAAGCTTTCTTT
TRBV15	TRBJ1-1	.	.	CATTNRDREAFF	TGTGCCACCACCAACCGAGACAGGGAAGCTTTCTTT
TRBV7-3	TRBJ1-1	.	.	CASSLNRNTEAFF	TGTGCCAGCAGCTTAAACCGGAACACTGAAGCTTTCTTT
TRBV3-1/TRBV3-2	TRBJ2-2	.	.	CASSQGLANTGELFF	TGTGCCAGCAGCCAAGGGTTAGCCAACACCGGGGAGCTGTTTTTT
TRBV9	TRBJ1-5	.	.	CASSVGLGQPQHF	TGTGCCAGCAGCGTAGGGTTAGGACAGCCCCAGCATTTT
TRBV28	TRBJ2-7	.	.	CASSNRGPSSYEQYF	TGTGCCAGCAGTAATCGGGGGCCGAGCTCCTACGAGCAGTACTTC
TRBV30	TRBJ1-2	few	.	CAWSRTSTGSDYGYTF	TGTGCCTGGAGTAGAACCTCTACAGGGAGCGACTATGGCTACACCTTC
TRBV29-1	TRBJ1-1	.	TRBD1	CSVETGATFF	TGCAGCGTTGAGACAGGGGCGACTTTCTTT
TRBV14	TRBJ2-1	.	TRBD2	CASSPRLAAYNEQFF	TGTGCCAGCAGCCCTCGACTAGCGGCGTACAATGAGCAGTTCTTC
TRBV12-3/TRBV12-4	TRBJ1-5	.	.	CASSLEQHQPQHF	TGTGCCAGCAGTTTAGAGCAGCATCAGCCCCAGCATTTT
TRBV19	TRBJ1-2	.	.	CASRSEQGNSYGYTF	TGTGCCAGTAGATCGGAACAGGGTAACAGCTATGGCTACACCTTC
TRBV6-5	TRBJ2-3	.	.	CASSYFAADTDTQYF	TGTGCCAGCAGTTACTTCGCGGCAGACACAGATACGCAGTATTTT
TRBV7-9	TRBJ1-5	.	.	CASSLVGESNQPQHF	TGTGCCAGCAGTTTAGTGGGCGAGAGCAATCAGCCCCAGCATTTT
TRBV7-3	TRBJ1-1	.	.	CASSLFWRVLNTEAFF	TGTGCCAGCAGCTTATTTTGGAGGGTCTTGAACACTGAAGCTTTCTTT
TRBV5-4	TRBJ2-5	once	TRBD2	CASSGGGEVDLGTQYF	TGTGCCAGCAGCGGGGGAGGGGAGGTTGATTTGGGGACCCAGTACTTC
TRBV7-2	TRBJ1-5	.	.	CASHGVGSNQPQHF	TGTGCCAGTCATGGAGTAGGTAGCAATCAGCCCCAGCATTTT
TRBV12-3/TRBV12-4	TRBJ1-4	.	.	CASSRTVGEKLFF	TGTGCCAGCAGTCGGACAGTAGGGGAAAAACTGTTTTTT
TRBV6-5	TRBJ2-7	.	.	CASSLKAGQYF	TGTGCCAGCAGTCTGAAGGCCGGGCAGTACTTC
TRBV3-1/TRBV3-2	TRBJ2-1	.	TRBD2	CASSQDWPSGGLSYNEQFF	TGTGCCAGCAGCCAAGATTGGCCTAGCGGGGGACTGTCCTACAATGAGCAGTTCTTC
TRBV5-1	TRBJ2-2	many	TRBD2	CASSLSAGGLTGELFF	TGCGCCAGCAGCTTGTCGGCGGGGGGGCTTACCGGGGAGCTGTTTTTT
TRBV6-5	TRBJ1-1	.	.	CASSYSTEAFF	TGTGCCAGCAGTTACTCGACCGAAGCTTTCTTT
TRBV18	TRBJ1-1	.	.	CASSPRDLGNTEAFF	TGTGCCAGCTCACCCAGGGACCTGGGGAACACTGAAGCTTTCTTT
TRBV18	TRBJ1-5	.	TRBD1	CASSRTTGGTASNQPQHF	TGTGCCAGCTCACGTACCACAGGCGGGACAGCCAGCAATCAGCCCCAGCATTTT
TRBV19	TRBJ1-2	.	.	CASSIGDGKSMYGYTF	TGTGCCAGTAGTATAGGTGATGGAAAGAGTATGTATGGCTACACCTTC
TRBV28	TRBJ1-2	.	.	CASSSPTPGGGYTF	TGTGCCAGCAGTTCTCCGACACCTGGAGGTGGCTACACCTTC
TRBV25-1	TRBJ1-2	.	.	CASSSERYGYTF	TGTGCCAGCAGTTCGGAGAGGTATGGCTACACCTTC
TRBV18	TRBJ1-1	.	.	CASSPEGAAFF	TGTGCCAGCTCACCAGAGGGTGCAGCTTTCTTT
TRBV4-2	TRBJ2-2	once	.	CASSPEGGRGAGELFF	TGTGCCAGCAGCCCTGAGGGGGGGAGAGGGGCCGGGGAGCTGTTTTTT
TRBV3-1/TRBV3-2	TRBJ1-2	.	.	CASSSSEQGPHGYTF	TGTGCCAGCAGCTCAAGCGAACAGGGCCCCCATGGCTACACCTTC
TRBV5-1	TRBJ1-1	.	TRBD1	CASGTGNTEAFF	TGCGCCAGCGGGACAGGGAACACTGAAGCTTTCTTT
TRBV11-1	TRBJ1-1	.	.	CASRSVGDTEAFF	TGTGCCAGCAGGTCCGTAGGGGACACTGAAGCTTTCTTT
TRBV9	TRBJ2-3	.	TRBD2	CASSAGDGGTRYTDTQYF	TGTGCCAGCAGCGCGGGGGACGGGGGGACTCGATATACAGATACGCAGTATTTT
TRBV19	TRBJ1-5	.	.	CASLGLRHQPQHF	TGTGCCAGTTTGGGACTGAGACATCAGCCCCAGCATTTT
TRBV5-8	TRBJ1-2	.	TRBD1	CASSPGRGRSYGYTF	TGTGCCAGCAGCCCCGGGAGGGGGCGATCCTATGGCTACACCTTC
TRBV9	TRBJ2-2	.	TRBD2	CASSVVTSGGKLFF	TGTGCCAGCAGCGTAGTTACTAGCGGAGGAAAGCTGTTTTTT
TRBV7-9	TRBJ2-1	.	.	CASSPGHRSKSGSYNEQFF	TGTGCCAGCAGCCCTGGGCACAGGTCAAAGAGTGGCTCCTACAATGAGCAGTTCTTC
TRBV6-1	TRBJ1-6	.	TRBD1	CASSEGTGGNSPLHF	TGTGCCAGCAGTGAAGGGACAGGGGGTAATTCACCCCTCCACTTT
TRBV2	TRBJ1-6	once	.	CASSEELLINSPLHF	TGTGCCAGCAGTGAAGAGCTATTAATTAATTCACCCCTCCACTTT
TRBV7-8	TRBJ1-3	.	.	CASRPDLRAGNTIYF	TGTGCCAGCAGACCCGATCTCCGTGCTGGAAACACCATATATTTT
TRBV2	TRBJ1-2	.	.	CASSEGTVYGYTF	TGTGCCAGCAGTGAAGGGACAGTCTATGGCTACACCTTC
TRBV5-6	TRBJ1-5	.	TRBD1	CASSLTGVNQPQHF	TGTGCCAGCAGCCTGACAGGGGTCAATCAGCCCCAGCATTTT
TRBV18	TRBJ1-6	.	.	CASSRIPDHNSPLHF	TGTGCCAGCTCACGTATCCCAGACCATAATTCACCCCTCCACTTT
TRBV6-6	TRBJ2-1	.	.	CASSSKAEGWLYEQFF	TGTGCCAGCAGTTCCAAAGCGGAGGGGTGGCTGTATGAGCAGTTCTTC
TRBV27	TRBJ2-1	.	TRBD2	CASSDSGGVSYNEQFF	TGTGCCAGCAGTGATAGCGGGGGGGTCTCCTACAATGAGCAGTTCTTC
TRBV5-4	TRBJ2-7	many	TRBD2	CASSLRLAGGYEQYF	TGTGCCAGCAGCTTAAGACTAGCCGGCGGCTACGAGCAGTACTTC
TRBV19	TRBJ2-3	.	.	CASSIDRGADTQYF	TGTGCCAGTAGTATAGACAGGGGGGCAGATACGCAGTATTTT
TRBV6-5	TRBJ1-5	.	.	CASRQGRSNQPQHF	TGTGCCAGCAGACAGGGTAGGAGCAATCAGCCCCAGCATTTT
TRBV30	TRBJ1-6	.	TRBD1	CAWSVNQGGSPLHF	TGTGCCTGGAGTGTGAACCAGGGGGGATCACCCCTCCACTTT
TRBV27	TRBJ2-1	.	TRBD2	CASSFRLAGGPGRNNEQFF	TGTGCCAGCAGTTTTCGGCTAGCGGGGGGGCCTGGGAGGAACAATGAGCAGTTCTTC
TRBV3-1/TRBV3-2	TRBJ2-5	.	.	CASSQDRYSPQETQYF	TGTGCCAGCAGCCAAGATCGATACAGCCCCCAAGAGACCCAGTACTTC
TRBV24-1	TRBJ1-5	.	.	CATSGRGMNSNQPQHF	TGTGCCACCAGTGGAAGAGGGATGAATAGCAATCAGCCCCAGCATTTT
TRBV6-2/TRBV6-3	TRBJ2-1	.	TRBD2	CASSYLSGNHYNEQFF	TGTGCCAGCAGTTACCTTAGCGGGAATCACTACAATGAGCAGTTCTTC
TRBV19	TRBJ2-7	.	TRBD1	CASSAWDSHEQYF	TGTGCCAGTAGTGCTTGGGACAGCCACGAGCAGTACTTC
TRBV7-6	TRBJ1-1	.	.	CASSPVGANTEAFF	TGTGCCAGCTCCCCTGTGGGGGCGAACACTGAAGCTTTCTTT